The 21 T cell receptor beta chains below come from one sample, sequenced in a study of blood T cell repertoires in COVID-19. Data came from immunoSEQ multiplex PCR; TCRdb stores just in-frame clones and leaves some out. The repertoire holds roughly 100,000 clones, with almost 90% as singletons. The material sequenced was peripheral blood. The receptor set was obtained from a human donor in a cohort sampled during active COVID-19.

This chain connects TRBV5-1 to TRBJ2-3; a possible D gene is TRBD1 (5 bases). The CDR3 is made up of 13 amino acids. The V gene's germline CDR1 is SGHRS and CDR2 YFSETQ. Deletions cut 4 bases from V and 3 bases from J, with 9 bases between. CDR3 DNA: TGCGCCAGCAGCGGGCAGGGTACAGATACGCAGTATTTT. Translation gives CASSGQGTDTQYF.

The rearrangement links TRBV30 to TRBJ1-4; D is ambiguous. Trimming shortened V by 4 bases and J by 10 bases, and 10 bases separated the two germline ends. The CDR3 runs 11 residues. Germline-derived CDR1 and CDR2 are GTSNPN and SVGIG (reference sequence). In nucleotides, the CDR3 is TGTGCCTGGACCATCGGTGGAAAACTGTTTTTT. This translates into CAWTIGGKLFF.

CDR3 nucleotide sequence: TGTGCCAGCAGTTACTCCCAGACAGGGGGTCCCTACGAGCAGTACTTC. The encoded protein is CASSYSQTGGPYEQYF. The chain employs TRBV6-5 and TRBJ2-7; TRBD1 matches at 9 bases. The V gene end was trimmed by 0 bases and the J gene end by 2 bases; junction bases not matched to a gene: 5. Looked up from germline, CDR1 is MNHEY and CDR2 is SVGAGI. The CDR3 totals 16 residues.

The chain is built from TRBV6-2 or TRBV6-3 and TRBJ2-1; D might be TRBD2 (5 bases). CDR3 length: 14 residues. Trimming shortened V by 6 bases and J by 4 bases, and 13 bases separated the two germline ends. Germline V lookup: CDR1 MNHEY, CDR2 SVGEGT. The DNA of the CDR3 is TGTGCCAGCAGCTCCGGGAACTTTTACAATGAGCAGTTCTTC. Amino acid sequence: CASSSGNFYNEQFF.

The chain uses TRBV28 and TRBJ2-1; D is possibly TRBD2 (7 bases). The CDR3 runs 16 residues. Germline V CDR1 and CDR2: MDHEN, SYDVKM. The V end lost 6 bases, the J end lost 2 bases, and 17 bases lay between the germline ends. The CDR3 bases are TGTGCCAGCAGCCCCTGGGGGGCGGGAGCCTACAATGAGCAGTTCTTC. Translated: CASSPWGAGAYNEQFF.

This clone appeared a few times. This chain uses TRBV7-8 with TRBJ1-2; D is ambiguous. CDR1 and CDR2 (germline): SGHVS, FQNEAQ. CDR3 length: 15 residues. V shed 0 bases and J shed 0 bases, with 8 bases lying between them. The CDR3 protein is CASSLAQMPNYGYTF. The CDR3 nucleotides read TGTGCCAGCAGCTTAGCTCAGATGCCTAACTATGGCTACACCTTC.

This clone was seen more than once but under ten times. This chain connects TRBV5-1 to TRBJ1-3; 8 bases agree with TRBD1. The germline V gene encodes CDR1 SGHRS and CDR2 YFSETQ. The junction had 1 base not matched to a gene; V was cut back by 5 bases and J by 0 bases. This CDR3 contains 14 residues. CDR3 sequence (DNA): TGCGCCAGCAGTACAGGGGGCTCTGGAAACACCATATATTTT. It yields the protein CASSTGGSGNTIYF.

J is TRBJ2-3 and V is TRBV3-1 (or the pseudogene TRBV3-2), with 9 nucleotides matching TRBD2. CDR3 length equals 18 residues. The V gene's germline CDR1 is LGHDT and CDR2 YNNKEL (reference sequence). The junction had 14 bases not matched to a gene; V was cut back by 4 bases and J by 3 bases. CDR3 DNA: TGTGCCAGCAGCCGCTGGAGTAGCGGGAGACGGGGTACAGATACGCAGTATTTT. Translation: CASSRWSSGRRGTDTQYF.

The rearrangement uses TRBV9 and TRBJ2-5, with D tentatively TRBD2 (5 bases). V lost 4 bases and J 5 bases, leaving 12 bases between the germline ends. This CDR3 comprises 13 residues. Germline V gives CDR1 SGDLS, CDR2 YYNGEE. The CDR3 DNA reads as TGTGCCAGCAGCCCTTTCGGGGAGGAGACCCAGTACTTC. Its protein product is CASSPFGEETQYF.

The gene calls are TRBV19 and TRBJ1-6; D not certain. CDR1 LNHDA and CDR2 SQIVND come from the germline V gene (reference sequence). The CDR3 runs 17 residues. Trimming took off 5 bases at V and 6 bases at J, with 20 bases between the two ends. This CDR3 reads CASSHLPGSVGNSPLHF. As DNA, the CDR3 is TGTGCCAGTAGTCATCTCCCGGGATCCGTCGGTAATTCACCCCTCCACTTT.

This clone has just one count. The genes are TRBV4-1 and TRBJ2-7, with 7 bases identical to TRBD1. Trimming removed 1 base from V and 2 bases from J; junction bases left unmatched: 8. This CDR3 region has 16 residues. Germline V lookup: CDR1 MGHRA, CDR2 YSYEKL. Here the CDR3 reads CASSQAPGQLTYEQYF. CDR3 nucleotide sequence: TGCGCCAGCAGCCAAGCACCGGGACAGCTCACCTACGAGCAGTACTTC.

Remarks on this clone: The sample has other DNA sequences that encode this CDR3 too. The chain recombines TRBV5-1 with TRBJ2-3; TRBD1 might be the D (6 bases). V lost 0 bases, J lost 4 bases, and 9 bases lay in between. This CDR3 has 14 residues. CDR1 SGHRS and CDR2 YFSETQ come from the germline V gene. The CDR3, as DNA: TGCGCCAGCAGCTTGGATTCAGGGGCAGATACGCAGTATTTT. Translation: CASSLDSGADTQYF.

The rearrangement links TRBV4-1 to TRBJ2-5; TRBD1 aligns across 9 bases. The germline gives CDR1 MGHRA, CDR2 YSYEKL. J lost 5 bases, V lost 0 bases, and 7 bases had no gene match. This CDR3 is 16 amino acids long. The DNA for the CDR3 is TGCGCCAGCAGCCAAGAGGTAACAGGGGGCTGGGAGACCCAGTACTTC. This gives the protein CASSQEVTGGWETQYF.

The V and J genes are TRBV5-1 and TRBJ2-1, with 10 positions matching TRBD2. After removal of 3 bases from V and 5 bases from J, the junction contained 8 bases not matched to a gene. The germline CDR1 and CDR2 sequences are SGHRS and YFSETQ. This CDR3 region has 16 residues. The CDR3 is CASSSDGTSGDNEQFF. The CDR3 DNA reads as TGCGCCAGCAGCTCTGATGGTACTAGCGGGGACAATGAGCAGTTCTTC. Complete variable domain (other parts from reference TRBV5-1 and TRBJ2-1): KAGVTQTPRYLIKTRGQQVTLSCSPISGHRSVSWYQQTPGQGLQFLFEYFSETQRNKGNFPGRFSGRQFSNSRSEMNVSTLELGDSALYLCASSSDGTSGDNEQFFGPGTRLTVL.

This sequence joins TRBV4-3 and TRBJ2-7, with D possibly TRBD2 on 6 matching bases. The CDR3 covers 17 residues. Trimming left V 3 bases short and J 2 bases short, with 20 bases between. CDR1 and CDR2 (germline): LGHNA, YSLEER. The CDR3 nucleotides are TGCGCCAGCAGCCACCAGGAGGGGATAGGAGCGGCCTACGAGCAGTACTTC. Encoded protein: CASSHQEGIGAAYEQYF.

J is TRBJ1-4 and V is TRBV6-1; tentatively, D is TRBD1 (5 bases). Between the trimmed V and J ends, which lost 1 base and 8 bases, there was a span of 11 bases. Germline V lookup: CDR1 MNHNS, CDR2 SASEGT. The CDR3 is made up of 14 amino acids. CDR3 in DNA: TGTGCCAGCAGTGAAGGGGGCGCGGCAGAAAAACTGTTTTTT. Translating it yields CASSEGGAAEKLFF.

The chain uses TRBV4-2 and TRBJ2-7; possibly TRBD2 for D (5 bases). CDR3 size: 14 residues. Germline-derived CDR1 and CDR2 are LGHNA and YNFKEQ. V lost 0 bases to trimming and J lost 3 bases, with 9 bases between them. The CDR3 sequence: CASSQDPGSYEQYF. CDR3 DNA: TGTGCCAGCAGCCAAGATCCTGGGAGCTACGAGCAGTACTTC.

This chain connects TRBV7-8 to TRBJ1-3; D is perhaps TRBD1 (5 bases). Germline V gene data show CDR1 as SGHVS and CDR2 as FQNEAQ. The CDR3 length is 16 residues. Deletions cut 0 bases from V and 0 bases from J, with 9 bases between. CDR3 region: CASSLAGQFSGNTIYF. CDR3 nucleotides: TGTGCCAGCAGCTTAGCGGGGCAGTTCTCTGGAAACACCATATATTTT.

The chain joins TRBV27 to TRBJ1-1; the D gene is possibly TRBD1 (6 bases). CDR1 and CDR2 from the germline V gene are MNHEY and SMNVEV (reference sequence). V was shortened by 7 bases and J by 1 base, with 19 bases between the two germline ends. The CDR3 sequence is 16 residues long. The CDR3, as DNA: TGTGCCAGCAAAACACAGGGTTTTGGAGCGAACACTGAAGCTTTCTTT. Translation: CASKTQGFGANTEAFF.

V gene TRBV2 combines with J gene TRBJ2-3, with TRBD2 as a possible D gene (6 bases). V lost 4 bases, J lost 2 bases, and 16 bases lay in between. Germline V gives CDR1 SNHLY, CDR2 FYNNEI. The CDR3 is 16 residues long. CDR3 loop: CASSGPGGLNTDTQYF. The CDR3 nucleotides read TGTGCCAGCAGTGGCCCCGGGGGTTTGAACACAGATACGCAGTATTTT.

The chain uses TRBV24-1 and TRBJ1-2, with D perhaps matching TRBD1 (5 bases). Germline CDR1 KGHDR, CDR2 SFDVKD. The CDR3 totals 15 residues. V gave up 3 bases and J gave up 7 bases, with 17 bases separating them. CDR3 sequence reads: CATSDPGAGGGGYTF. CDR3 coding DNA: TGTGCCACCAGTGATCCAGGTGCTGGGGGAGGTGGCTACACCTTC.